What follows is one TCR beta chain and its context. The sample belongs to a study of T cells in localized non-small cell lung cancer. The V and J ends lost 3 bases and 1 base, in that order; junction bases with no gene match: 4. CDR1 is SGHNT, CDR2 YYREEE, per germline (reference sequence). CDR3 length equals 14 residues. Sequencing was performed with immunoSEQ multiplex PCR; in TCRdb, only in-frame clones are kept and a portion is missing. The sample includes around 130,000 clones, more than 80% of them seen just once. This rearrangement joins TRBV5-4 to TRBJ2-7; 7 bases are a match to TRBD1. The sample in question was peripheral blood, obtained before any cancer treatment. This clonotype was obtained from a female donor older than 55 with stage I lung adenocarcinoma. The CDR3: CASSSGTVSYEQYF. The CDR3 DNA reads TGTGCCAGCAGCTCCGGGACAGTTTCCTACGAGCAGTACTTC.